One sample yielded the 27 T cell receptor beta chains listed below, sequenced in a study of CD8 T cells in Susac syndrome. The RNA, about 0.45 to 1 ug, was put through reverse transcription using random hexamers. TCRdb fed the immunoSEQ multiplex PCR reads into MiXCR, producing one record per CDR3 protein. The table lists about 250,000 distinct CDR3 sequences, over 85% of them singletons. Input material: CD4+ T cells from PBMCs. These receptors were taken from a human donor with multiple sclerosis.

The chain combines TRBV19 with TRBJ2-3; D perhaps matches TRBD1 (6 bases). V was pared by 3 bases and J by 6 bases, with 16 bases between. The CDR3 has 15 amino acids. Germline V gene lookup returns CDR1 LNHDA and CDR2 SQIVND (reference sequence). CDR3 region: CASSIGQPAQDTQYF. The CDR3 DNA is TGTGCCAGTAGTATCGGACAGCCTGCACAGGATACGCAGTATTTT. The variable domain in full, with the rest retrieved from reference TRBV19 and TRBJ2-3, is DGGITQSPKYLFRKEGQNVTLSCEQNLNHDAMYWYRQDPGQGLRLIYYSQIVNDFQKGDIAEGYSVSREKKESFPLTVTSAQKNPTAFYLCASSIGQPAQDTQYFGPGTRLTVL.

This clonotype turned up a few times. This chain uses TRBV5-4 with TRBJ1-1; possible D gene TRBD1, 6 bases. Germline-derived CDR1 and CDR2 are SGHNT and YYREEE (reference sequence). With 4 bases removed from V and 0 bases from J, the gap between germline ends came to 13 bases. The CDR3 runs 15 residues. As DNA, the CDR3 is TGTGCCAGCAGCCCTAAGACAGGATTGAACACTGAAGCTTTCTTT. Its translation: CASSPKTGLNTEAFF.

The chain combines TRBV7-9 with TRBJ2-2; D is uncertain. Trimming removed 2 bases from V and 3 bases from J, with 13 bases in between. Germline CDR1 SEHNR, CDR2 FQNEAQ (reference sequence). This CDR3 comprises 16 residues. The CDR3 spells CASSLMGELHTGELFF. The CDR3 bases are TGTGCCAGCAGCTTAATGGGTGAACTGCACACCGGGGAGCTGTTTTTT. The variable domain in full, with the rest retrieved from reference TRBV7-9 and TRBJ2-2, is DTGVSQNPRHKITKRGQNVTFRCDPISEHNRLYWYRQTLGQGPEFLTYFQNEAQLEKSRLLSDRFSAERPKGSFSTLEIQRTEQGDSAMYLCASSLMGELHTGELFFGEGSRLTVL.

The chain carries TRBV20-1 and TRBJ1-6; D possibly corresponds to TRBD1 (5 bases). V was trimmed by 3 bases and J by 9 bases, leaving 24 bases between them. CDR1 is DFQATT and CDR2 is SNEGSKA in the germline V gene (reference sequence). The CDR3 is 17 amino acids. DNA of the CDR3: TGCAGTGCTAGTCCCGATCGACAGCACCCGAGGGGTTCACCCCTCCACTTT. This gives the protein CSASPDRQHPRGSPLHF.

This rearrangement joins TRBV19 to TRBJ2-3, with D uncertain. V gave up 10 bases and J gave up 7 bases, with 15 bases separating them. The CDR3 contains 12 residues. Germline V gene data show CDR1 as LNHDA and CDR2 as SQIVND (reference sequence). The CDR3 loop is CATMDLTNTQYF. CDR3 nucleotide sequence: TGTGCCACCATGGACCTCACGAATACGCAGTATTTT.

The J gene is TRBJ1-3, the V gene TRBV14; 7 nucleotides line up with TRBD1. This CDR3 is 14 amino acids long. Germline values: CDR1 SGHDN, CDR2 FVKESK. Trimming removed 0 bases from V and 11 bases from J; junction bases left unmatched: 7. CDR3 DNA: TGTGCCAGCAGCCAAGATTTGGGACAGATGCCCATATATTTT. This codes for CASSQDLGQMPIYF.

J is TRBJ2-7 and V is TRBV6-1; no reliable D call. V lost 3 bases to trimming and J lost 2 bases, with 5 bases between them. Germline loops: CDR1 MNHNS, CDR2 SASEGT. This CDR3 is built from 12 residues. CDR3 in amino acids: CASSEATYEQYV. The CDR3, as DNA: TGTGCCAGCAGTGAGGCTACCTACGAGCAGTACGTC.

Only a few counts were recorded for this clonotype. This chain uses TRBV28 with TRBJ2-6; D is perhaps TRBD2 (5 bases). Trimming took 5 bases from V and 1 from J, leaving 9 bases between them. This CDR3 spans 15 amino acids. The germline CDR1 and CDR2 sequences are MDHEN and SYDVKM. The CDR3 nucleotides read TGTGCCAGCAGTCCTACGGGGTCTGGGGCCAACGTCCTGACTTTC. Translation: CASSPTGSGANVLTF.

V usage is TRBV7-9 and J usage is TRBJ2-3, with 12 bases matching TRBD2. CDR1 and CDR2 (germline): SEHNR, FQNEAQ (reference sequence). The CDR3 spans 16 residues. After removal of 3 bases from V and 1 base from J, the junction contained 2 bases not matched to a gene. The CDR3 protein is CASSFGLAGRTDTQYF. CDR3 nucleotide sequence: TGTGCCAGCAGCTTCGGACTAGCGGGACGCACAGATACGCAGTATTTT.

This chain connects TRBV4-1 to TRBJ2-5; 8 nucleotides agree with TRBD2. Germline V gives CDR1 MGHRA, CDR2 YSYEKL. With 0 bases clipped from V and 4 bases from J, the junction kept 7 bases outside the gene matches. This CDR3 comprises 16 residues. CDR3 amino acids: CASSQDFPAGVETQYF. Here the CDR3 DNA reads TGCGCCAGCAGCCAAGACTTCCCAGCGGGAGTAGAGACCCAGTACTTC.

The chain has TRBV12-5 and TRBJ2-1; the D gene is possibly TRBD1 (5 bases). CDR3 length: 15 residues. Germline CDR1 LGHNT, CDR2 FRNRAP. With 3 bases removed from V and 4 bases from J, the gap between germline ends came to 13 bases. CDR3: CASGLRLQVYNEQFF. As DNA, the CDR3 is TGTGCTAGTGGTTTAAGGTTACAGGTGTACAATGAGCAGTTCTTC.

This clonotype was seen a single time. The gene calls are TRBV3-1 and TRBJ2-3; the match to TRBD2 covers 13 bases. Germline loops: CDR1 LGHDT, CDR2 YNNKEL (reference sequence). The CDR3 spans 15 residues. The V segment lost 6 bases and the J segment 4 bases; nucleotides outside the gene matches: 4. Here the CDR3 reads CASSWGLAGSDTQYF. The CDR3 DNA is TGTGCCAGCAGTTGGGGACTAGCGGGATCAGATACGCAGTATTTT.

This clonotype was seen once. The chain uses TRBV7-6 and TRBJ2-5, with 8 bases matching TRBD2. CDR3 length equals 16 residues. V trimming: 2 bases; J trimming: 1 base; junction bases outside the gene matches: 6. CDR1 is SGHVS and CDR2 is FNYEAQ in the germline V gene. The CDR3 reads CASSLPFGRGQETQYF. The DNA for the CDR3 is TGTGCCAGCAGCTTACCATTCGGGAGGGGCCAAGAGACCCAGTACTTC.

The V and J genes are TRBV9 and TRBJ2-1; D gene uncertain. Germline values: CDR1 SGDLS, CDR2 YYNGEE. This CDR3 has 13 amino acids. V lost 0 bases and J 10 bases, leaving 11 bases between the germline ends. This CDR3 is CASSVEPMREQFF. In nucleotides, the CDR3 is TGTGCCAGCAGCGTAGAGCCCATGCGGGAGCAGTTCTTC.

This chain joins TRBV30 and TRBJ2-1; 7 bases line up with TRBD1. The junction had 10 bases not matched to a gene; V was cut back by 0 bases and J by 8 bases. The germline CDR1 and CDR2 sequences are GTSNPN and SVGIG (reference sequence). The CDR3 totals 15 residues. The DNA for the CDR3 is TGTGCCTGGAGTGTCGGGAAGGGGGCAACGGATGAGCAGTTCTTC. It specifies CAWSVGKGATDEQFF.

The chain joins TRBV29-1 to TRBJ2-7; TRBD2 matches at 8 bases. Germline CDR1 and CDR2: SQVTM and ANQGSEA. The CDR3 extends over 14 amino acids. Trimming took 3 bases from V and 0 from J; bases not matched to a gene: 4. CDR3 coding DNA: TGCAGCGTTGAGGAGCGGGAGTACTCCTACGAGCAGTACGTC. Its protein product is CSVEEREYSYEQYV.

The rearrangement uses TRBV9 and TRBJ2-5; weak D call: TRBD2 (6 bases). Germline V CDR1 and CDR2: SGDLS, YYNGEE. The V and J ends lost 3 bases and 2 bases respectively, with 11 bases between them. This CDR3 is built from 14 residues. The CDR3 here is CASSAGGNQETQYF. DNA for the CDR3: TGTGCCAGCAGCGCAGGAGGGAATCAAGAGACCCAGTACTTC.

This rearrangement joins TRBV20-1 to TRBJ2-7, with D maybe TRBD1 (6 bases). Germline CDR1 is DFQATT and CDR2 is SNEGSKA (reference sequence). This CDR3 has 14 residues. DNA of the CDR3: TGCAGCAAAATTACAGGGTTGGGAGTTAACGAGCAGTACTTC. As protein: CSKITGLGVNEQYF.

J is TRBJ2-1 and V is TRBV12-3 or TRBV12-4; 7 positions agree with TRBD1. CDR3 length: 15 amino acids. Trimming took 6 bases from V and 2 from J; bases not matched to a gene: 7. CDR3 amino acids: CASRRQGVAYNEQFF. For the CDR3, the DNA is TGTGCCAGCAGGCGACAGGGAGTGGCCTACAATGAGCAGTTCTTC.

The V gene is TRBV9, the J gene TRBJ2-2; 9 positions match TRBD1. The trim removed 2 bases at V and 5 bases at J, leaving 7 bases unmatched. From germline, CDR1 is SGDLS and CDR2 YYNGEE. CDR3 size: 16 residues. CDR3 region: CASSVAGTGITGELFF. Written as DNA, the CDR3 is TGTGCCAGCAGCGTCGCCGGGACAGGGATAACCGGGGAGCTGTTTTTT. Drawing the rest from reference TRBV9 and TRBJ2-2, the complete variable domain is DSGVTQTPKHLITATGQRVTLRCSPRSGDLSVYWYQQSLDQGLQFLIQYYNGEERAKGNILERFSAQQFPDLHSELNLSSLELGDSALYFCASSVAGTGITGELFFGEGSRLTVL.

This rearrangement joins TRBV24-1 to TRBJ1-4; D is uncertain. CDR3 length equals 13 residues. V lost 7 bases to trimming and J lost 10 bases, with 15 bases between them. CDR1 and CDR2 (germline): KGHDR, SFDVKD. The CDR3 loop is CATSRGGSPKLFF. The CDR3 bases are TGTGCCACCAGCCGGGGAGGGAGCCCAAAACTGTTTTTT.

The chain employs TRBV7-9 and TRBJ2-5; the match to TRBD1 covers 9 bases. This CDR3 spans 15 amino acids. Germline loops: CDR1 SEHNR, CDR2 FQNEAQ (reference sequence). V shed 3 bases and J 4 bases; nucleotides not matched to a gene: 6. CDR3 nucleotides: TGTGCCAGCAGCTTCACCGGGACAGGGTTAGAGACCCAGTACTTC. Residues: CASSFTGTGLETQYF.

This chain uses TRBV7-8 with TRBJ2-1, with D unclear. Trimming removed 1 base at V and 8 bases at J, with 9 bases between. The CDR3 is 13 amino acids. From germline, CDR1 is SGHVS and CDR2 FQNEAQ. The CDR3 coding sequence is TGTGCCAGCAGCTTAGGGATCGGGTATGAGCAGTTCTTC. Translation: CASSLGIGYEQFF.

The chain joins TRBV11-2 to TRBJ2-7; maybe TRBD2 (5 bases). This CDR3 region has 12 residues. Germline values: CDR1 SGHAT, CDR2 FQNNGV. The ends were cut back, 11 bases at V and 7 bases at J, with 18 bases in the middle. Written as DNA, the CDR3 is TGTGCCTCCGCGGCCTCTCGACTAGAGCAGTACGTC. Residues: CASAASRLEQYV.

The V and J genes are TRBV6-5 and TRBJ2-5; 14 bases line up with TRBD2. CDR1 and CDR2 from the germline V gene are MNHEY and SVGAGI. V lost 4 bases to trimming and J lost 5 bases; unmatched junction nucleotides: 12. This CDR3 is built from 18 residues. DNA for the CDR3: TGTGCCAGCAGTTCAAGACTAGCGGGGGGGCCGGTCGGTGAGACCCAGTACTTC. As protein: CASSSRLAGGPVGETQYF.

The chain uses TRBV28 and TRBJ2-7; 7 positions match TRBD2. The V gene's germline CDR1 is MDHEN and CDR2 SYDVKM. The V and J ends lost 7 bases and 2 bases, in that order; junction bases with no gene match: 8. The CDR3 is 14 residues long. CDR3 loop: CASTSPSGTYEQYV. DNA for the CDR3: TGTGCCAGCACCAGCCCTAGCGGTACCTACGAGCAGTACGTC.

The chain has TRBV19 and TRBJ2-2, with D tentatively TRBD2 (5 bases). CDR3 size: 12 residues. CDR1 and CDR2 from the germline V gene are LNHDA and SQIVND (reference sequence). The V gene lost 7 bases and the J gene lost 5 bases, with 8 bases spanning the gap. The CDR3 DNA reads as TGTGCCAGTAAAAAGCGGACCGGGGAGCTGTTTTTT. Residues: CASKKRTGELFF.